Listed below are T cell receptor beta chains from one sample, sequenced in a study of identical twins. Via MiXCR, TCRdb re-called the 5' RACE reads, giving one row per CDR3 protein. The sample holds about 520,000 distinct CDR3 sequences, 20% to 25% seen once. The sample was also reused in another study, on T cells expressing NK-cell markers.

Material: CD4+ T cells sorted from blood. These receptors all stem from a woman aged 18 to 35 in good health. CDR3s include the opening cysteine and the closing phenylalanine or tryptophan. D genes are given only for firm matches. Clone sizes are given selectively: once, few, many, or a class where the clone is expanded.

clone_size j_call v_call d_call cdr3_aa cdr3_nt
many TRBJ2-7 TRBV29-1 NA CSVGSDPYEQYF TGCAGCGTTGGTAGCGACCCCTACGAGCAGTACTTC
NA TRBJ1-2 TRBV7-9 NA CASSLDLRSYTF TGTGCCAGCAGCTTAGATCTCAGGAGCTACACCTTC
few TRBJ2-3 TRBV29-1 TRBD1 CSVRDKGDSTQYF TGCAGCGTGAGGGACAAGGGGGACAGTACGCAGTATTTT
NA TRBJ2-3 TRBV11-2 TRBD1 CASSFTGVSTDTQYF TGTGCCAGCAGCTTCACAGGGGTTAGCACAGATACGCAGTATTTT
NA TRBJ2-3 TRBV7-2 NA CASSQLLRGSTDTQYF TGTGCCAGCAGCCAACTCCTTAGGGGGAGCACAGATACGCAGTATTTT
few TRBJ1-1 TRBV12-3/TRBV12-4 TRBD1 CASSSVPGQVTEAFF TGTGCCAGCAGTTCGGTCCCGGGACAGGTCACTGAAGCTTTCTTT
few TRBJ2-1 TRBV4-2 TRBD2 CASSQDPGRGEQFF TGTGCCAGCAGCCAAGATCCGGGGAGGGGAGAGCAGTTCTTC
NA TRBJ2-2 TRBV20-1 NA CSAANTGELFF TGCAGTGCAGCGAACACCGGGGAGCTGTTTTTT
NA TRBJ2-7 TRBV4-1 NA CASSQEWAEQYF TGCGCCAGCAGCCAAGAATGGGCCGAGCAGTACTTC
few TRBJ2-5 TRBV20-1 NA CSARNTAQETQYF TGCAGTGCTAGAAACACAGCCCAAGAGACCCAGTACTTC
many TRBJ2-1 TRBV6-1 TRBD2 CASSGTSHNEQFF TGTGCCAGCAGCGGGACTAGTCACAATGAGCAGTTCTTC
many TRBJ1-2 TRBV12-3/TRBV12-4 TRBD1 CASSLGTEGIYGYTF TGTGCCAGCAGTCTCGGGACAGAAGGAATTTATGGCTACACCTTC
once TRBJ2-3 TRBV6-4 NA CASSDELGTDTQYF TGTGCCAGCAGTGACGAGCTTGGCACAGATACGCAGTATTTT
few TRBJ2-7 TRBV12-3/TRBV12-4 NA CASATQRTSYEQYF TGTGCCAGCGCTACCCAGAGGACATCCTACGAGCAGTACTTC
NA TRBJ2-7 TRBV12-3/TRBV12-4 TRBD2 CASSYRGEHEQYF TGTGCCAGCAGTTACCGGGGGGAGCACGAGCAGTACTTC
few TRBJ2-2 TRBV12-3/TRBV12-4 TRBD2 CATGGGPGELFF TGTGCCACGGGGGGAGGCCCCGGGGAGCTGTTTTTT
NA TRBJ2-1 TRBV3-1 TRBD2 CASSQAGAGAYNEQFF TGTGCCAGCAGCCAAGCAGGAGCGGGGGCATACAATGAGCAGTTCTTC
few TRBJ1-4 TRBV20-1 NA CSARRDPTNEKLFF TGCAGTGCGCGAAGGGATCCAACTAATGAAAAACTGTTTTTT
few TRBJ1-4 TRBV5-1 TRBD1 CASSLGQGGTNEKLFF TGCGCCAGCAGCCTGGGACAGGGGGGAACTAATGAAAAACTGTTTTTT
few TRBJ2-6 TRBV9 NA CASSVVRGGANVLTF TGTGCCAGCAGCGTAGTACGGGGTGGGGCCAACGTCCTGACTTTC
NA TRBJ1-1 TRBV6-1 TRBD1 CASRFRDRGINTEAFF TGTGCCAGCAGATTTCGGGACAGGGGGATTAACACTGAAGCTTTCTTT
NA TRBJ1-1 TRBV4-2 TRBD1 CASSQADRELTEAFF TGTGCCAGCAGCCAGGCCGACAGGGAATTGACTGAAGCTTTCTTT
NA TRBJ2-1 TRBV6-1 NA CASILTIDNNEQFF TGTGCCAGCATTTTAACTATCGATAACAATGAGCAGTTCTTC
NA TRBJ2-1 TRBV6-2/TRBV6-3 NA CASSLRDHLVLF TGTGCCAGCAGTTTACGAGACCATCTCGTGCTCTTC
NA TRBJ2-3 TRBV6-4 TRBD2 CASSDLGLAEVSTDTQYF TGTGCCAGCAGTGACTTGGGACTAGCGGAAGTAAGCACAGATACGCAGTATTTT
NA TRBJ2-1 TRBV15 TRBD2 CATSRVRRTSGTHEQFF TGTGCCACCAGCAGAGTGCGGAGGACTAGCGGGACCCATGAGCAGTTCTTC
NA TRBJ2-7 TRBV5-1 NA CASSLGQETYEQYF TGCGCCAGCAGCTTGGGGCAGGAGACCTACGAGCAGTACTTC
few TRBJ2-3 TRBV20-1 NA CSALGVGDTQYF TGCAGTGCTCTGGGGGTGGGAGATACGCAGTATTTT
few TRBJ1-4 TRBV2 NA CASRQLTGEKLFF TGTGCCAGCAGACAACTGACAGGTGAAAAACTGTTTTTT
few TRBJ2-1 TRBV6-5 NA CASSYDSDSSYNEQFF TGTGCCAGCAGTTACGATAGCGATAGCTCCTACAATGAGCAGTTCTTC
NA TRBJ1-2 TRBV29-1 NA CSVRGTFRGYTF TGCAGCGTTAGGGGGACGTTCCGTGGCTACACCTTC
few TRBJ1-5 TRBV29-1 NA CSVEPGEGNQPQHF TGCAGCGTTGAGCCGGGGGAGGGCAATCAGCCCCAGCATTTT
few TRBJ2-3 TRBV12-3/TRBV12-4 NA CASSSQKSTDTQYF TGTGCCAGCAGTTCCCAGAAAAGCACAGATACGCAGTATTTT
NA TRBJ2-3 TRBV12-3/TRBV12-4 TRBD1 CASRRVPGQGPTDTQYF TGTGCCAGCAGGCGGGTCCCGGGACAGGGTCCCACAGATACGCAGTATTTT
NA TRBJ1-1 TRBV7-2 NA CASSLLEQKAFF TGTGCCAGCAGCTTGTTAGAGCAGAAAGCTTTCTTT
NA TRBJ2-7 TRBV11-2 NA CASRLRVSPGRDEQYF TGTGCCAGCAGACTACGGGTCTCCCCGGGTAGAGACGAGCAGTACTTC
many TRBJ2-3 TRBV20-1 NA CSARRQDTQYF TGCAGTGCTAGACGACAAGATACGCAGTATTTT
NA TRBJ1-2 TRBV7-2 NA CASTQSSGIGGYTF TGTGCCAGCACCCAGAGTTCAGGGATAGGTGGCTACACCTTC
NA TRBJ2-3 TRBV6-1 NA CASSPGPLRDTQYF TGTGCCAGCAGTCCAGGACCACTCCGAGATACGCAGTATTTT
once TRBJ1-1 TRBV13 TRBD1 CASSTGTGGRAFF TGTGCCAGCAGCACCGGGACAGGAGGGAGGGCTTTCTTT
few TRBJ2-7 TRBV20-1 NA CSARNRAGLYEQYF TGCAGTGCTAGAAACCGGGCAGGGCTCTACGAGCAGTACTTC
NA TRBJ1-6 TRBV18 NA CASSPETLGGSYNSPLHF TGTGCCAGCTCACCAGAGACACTGGGAGGCTCCTATAATTCACCCCTCCACTTT
NA TRBJ2-2 TRBV10-3 NA CAISTSTLAGELFF TGTGCCATCAGTACTTCGACCCTAGCAGGGGAGCTGTTTTTT
NA TRBJ2-7 TRBV6-2/TRBV6-3 NA CASSLRLTSSYEQYF TGTGCCAGCAGCCTAAGACTCACGAGCTCCTACGAGCAGTACTTC
few TRBJ2-1 TRBV12-3/TRBV12-4 TRBD2 CASSVRLASYNEQFF TGTGCCAGCAGTGTACGACTAGCCTCCTACAATGAGCAGTTCTTC
NA TRBJ1-4 TRBV7-9 NA CASSRLQATNEKLFF TGTGCCAGCAGTCGGCTACAGGCAACTAATGAAAAACTGTTTTTT
few TRBJ1-2 TRBV5-6 NA CASSSWGAYYGYTF TGTGCCAGCAGCTCTTGGGGAGCCTACTATGGCTACACCTTC
NA TRBJ1-6 TRBV6-1 TRBD1 CASSGQGNSPLHF TGTGCCAGCTCGGGACAGGGAAATTCACCCCTCCACTTT
once TRBJ1-2 TRBV19 NA CASSSIVTRVRGYTF TGTGCCAGTAGCTCAATCGTAACCAGGGTTCGAGGCTACACCTTC
NA TRBJ2-7 TRBV20-1 NA CSASGDGNYEQYF TGCAGTGCTAGCGGCGACGGTAACTACGAGCAGTACTTC
few TRBJ1-4 TRBV15 NA CATSRDTGSTNEKLFF TGTGCCACCAGCAGAGATACAGGGTCAACTAATGAAAAACTGTTTTTT
NA TRBJ2-5 TRBV7-3 TRBD2 CASSSGLAGAETQYF TGTGCCAGCAGCTCGGGACTAGCGGGGGCTGAGACCCAGTACTTC